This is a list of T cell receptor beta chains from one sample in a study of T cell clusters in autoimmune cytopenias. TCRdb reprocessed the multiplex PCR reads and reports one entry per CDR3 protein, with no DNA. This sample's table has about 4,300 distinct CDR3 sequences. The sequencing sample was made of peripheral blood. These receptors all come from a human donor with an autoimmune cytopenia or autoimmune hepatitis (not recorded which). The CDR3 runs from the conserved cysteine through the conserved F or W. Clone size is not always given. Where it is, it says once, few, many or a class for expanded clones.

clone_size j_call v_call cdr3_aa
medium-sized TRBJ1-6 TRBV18 CASSPQDSQNSPLHF
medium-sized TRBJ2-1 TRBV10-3 CANMGGPDNEQFF
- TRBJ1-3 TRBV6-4 CASSDPVIGNTIYF
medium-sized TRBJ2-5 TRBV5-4 CASSLGSGSQTQYF
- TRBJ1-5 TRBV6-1 CASSELGGASNQPQHF
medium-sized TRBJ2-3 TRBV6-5 CASKNRAGASSTDTQYF
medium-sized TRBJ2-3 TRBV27 CASSATGTSTDTQYF
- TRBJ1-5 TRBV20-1 CSARGGLPSNQPQHF
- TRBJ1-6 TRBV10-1 CASADARDSPLHF
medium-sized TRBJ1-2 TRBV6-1 CASTRTTGVLGYTF
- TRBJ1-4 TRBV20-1 CSARAVRISEKLFF
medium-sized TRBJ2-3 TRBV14 CASSQVVQAGTQYF
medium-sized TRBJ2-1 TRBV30 CAWLGRNNEQFF
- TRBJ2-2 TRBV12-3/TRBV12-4 CASTHRDRVHTGELFF
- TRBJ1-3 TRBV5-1 CASSPGLGVGNTIYF
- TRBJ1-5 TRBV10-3 CVASQGGGNQPQHF
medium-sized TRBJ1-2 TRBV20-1 CSARVPPAYGYTF
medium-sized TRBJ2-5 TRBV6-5 CASTQGRAETQYF
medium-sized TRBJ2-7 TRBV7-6 CASSQLGDEQYF
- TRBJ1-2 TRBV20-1 CSAKEDRYGYTF
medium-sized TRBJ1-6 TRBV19 CASKTGGGSPLHF
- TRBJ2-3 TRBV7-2 CASSRSGSTDTQYF
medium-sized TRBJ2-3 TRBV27 CASSLSEGTDTQYF
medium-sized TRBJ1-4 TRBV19 CASSPGQGLDEKLFF
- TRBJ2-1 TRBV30 CAWSVGWRSSYNEQFF
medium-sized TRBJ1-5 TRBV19 CASRLRGQPQHF